The next 25 T cell receptor beta chains were all read from a single sample in a study of cytomegalovirus exposure and HLA in healthy donors. Both 60 Vbeta primers and 13 Jbeta primers went into the PCR. Assay: immunoSEQ multiplex PCR; the TCRdb copy retains only in-frame clones and omits some. The table shows about 160,000 clones, with 75% to 85% occurring only once. Sample: PBMCs. These receptors were taken from a female donor in good health and CMV-seronegative.

The chain recombines TRBV19 with TRBJ1-2; TRBD1 is a possible D gene (6 bases). This CDR3 contains 16 residues. V dropped 9 bases and J dropped 0 bases, with 20 bases sitting between them. Germline V gene data show CDR1 as LNHDA and CDR2 as SQIVND (reference sequence). The CDR3 loop reads CASSPLTGPTNYGYTF. DNA for the CDR3: TGTGCCAGCTCCCCGTTGACAGGCCCGACTAACTATGGCTACACCTTC.

This sequence joins TRBV7-2 and TRBJ2-5, with 9 bases lining up with TRBD1. V was pared by 3 bases and J by 5 bases, with 4 bases of the junction left unmatched. Germline CDR1 and CDR2: SGHTA and FQGNSA. There are 14 residues in the CDR3. The CDR3 reads CASSFGQGMETQYF. The CDR3 coding sequence is TGTGCCAGCAGCTTCGGACAGGGGATGGAGACCCAGTACTTC.

To note about this clone: Other nucleotide sequences in the sample specify the same CDR3. The chain links TRBV18 to TRBJ1-2; D remains unclear. V gave up 3 bases and J gave up 0 bases, with 5 bases separating them. Germline V gene data show CDR1 as KGHSH and CDR2 as LQKENI. The CDR3 sequence is 13 residues long. In nucleotides, the CDR3 is TGTGCCAGCTCACCGGACTCTAACTATGGCTACACCTTC. It codes for CASSPDSNYGYTF.

This chain joins TRBV19 and TRBJ1-1; TRBD1 agrees at 7 bases. Germline-derived CDR1 and CDR2 are LNHDA and SQIVND (reference sequence). This CDR3 is 15 amino acids long. The V segment lost 6 bases and the J segment 0 bases; nucleotides outside the gene matches: 7. CDR3 in DNA: TGTGCCAGTAGAAAGCCGACAGGGCTGAACACTGAAGCTTTCTTT. Protein sequence: CASRKPTGLNTEAFF.

The CDR3 reads CASSPGQGGSPLHF. The DNA of the CDR3 is TGTGCCAGCAGCCCGGGACAGGGCGGATCACCCCTCCACTTT. J is TRBJ1-6 and V is TRBV7-2; TRBD1 matches 9 bases. This CDR3 region has 14 residues. The germline CDR1 and CDR2 sequences are SGHTA and FQGNSA. The junction had 6 bases not matched to a gene; V was cut back by 5 bases and J by 10 bases.

The table lists this clone with a few counts. The V and J genes are TRBV27 and TRBJ1-5, with a possible D match to TRBD1 (5 bases). CDR3 size: 15 residues. Between the trimmed V and J ends, which lost 6 bases and 6 bases, there was a span of 18 bases. Germline-derived CDR1 and CDR2 are MNHEY and SMNVEV (reference sequence). The CDR3 DNA sequence: TGTGCCAGCAGGGTAAGCATCAGGGCGACTCAGCCCCAGCATTTT. Amino acids: CASRVSIRATQPQHF.

In its sample, this clone was seen once. The rearrangement links TRBV7-3 to TRBJ2-2; no clear D. Germline CDR1 is SGHTA and CDR2 is FQGTGA. The CDR3 contains 12 residues. V was pared by 4 bases and J by 6 bases, with 6 bases between. The CDR3 DNA is TGTGCCAGCAGCTCACAACCCGGGGAGCTGTTTTTT. Its protein product is CASSSQPGELFF.

CDR3 region: CASSQELLGFGINTQYF. Written as DNA, the CDR3 is TGCGCCAGCAGCCAGGAACTACTAGGATTTGGGATAAATACGCAGTATTTT. This chain links TRBV4-3 with TRBJ2-3, with D possibly TRBD2 on 5 matching bases. Germline CDR1 is LGHNA and CDR2 is YSLEER. CDR3 size: 17 residues. The germline V and J ends were trimmed by 3 bases and 7 bases, with 23 bases remaining between them.

The chain recombines TRBV5-1 with TRBJ2-3; possibly TRBD2 for D (6 bases). The CDR3 sequence is 14 residues long. Germline V gene data show CDR1 as SGHRS and CDR2 as YFSETQ. The ends were cut back, 4 bases at V and 4 bases at J, with 13 bases in the middle. CDR3: CASSRGTPADTQYF. DNA of the CDR3: TGCGCCAGCAGCCGTGGGACTCCCGCAGATACGCAGTATTTT.

This clone was observed a few times. V is TRBV7-9 and J is TRBJ2-6; 10 nucleotides agree with TRBD1. The CDR3 runs to 18 residues. Unmatched junction bases numbered 10, after V lost 4 bases and J lost 4 bases. Per the germline V gene, CDR1 is SEHNR and CDR2 is FQNEAQ (reference sequence). Here the CDR3 DNA reads TGTGCCAGCAGCTGGGGGGGACAGGGGCATGCCGGGGCCAACGTCCTGACTTTC. Its translation is CASSWGGQGHAGANVLTF.

This clone was observed a handful of times. The chain joins TRBV7-2 to TRBJ2-1; 7 bases fit TRBD2. The germline V gene encodes CDR1 SGHTA and CDR2 FQGNSA. There are 16 residues in the CDR3. The V segment lost 3 bases and the J segment 7 bases; nucleotides outside the gene matches: 12. The CDR3 loop is CASSFSGGSRRNEQFF. The CDR3 DNA follows: TGTGCCAGCAGCTTTTCGGGCGGGAGCAGGCGAAATGAGCAGTTCTTC.

This clone was detected a few times. V and J are TRBV11-2 and TRBJ2-7, with TRBD1 matching over 12 bases. Per the germline V gene, CDR1 is SGHAT and CDR2 is FQNNGV. V dropped 5 bases and J dropped 4; count of bases not matched to a gene: 3. This CDR3 contains 14 residues. CDR3 sequence (DNA): TGTGCCAGCAGCCTGGGACAGGGGGCATACGAGCAGTACTTC. It specifies CASSLGQGAYEQYF.

DNA of the CDR3: TGTGCCAGCAGGGGGGGGCCCGGCGGGACGCAGTATTTT. It codes for CASRGGPGGTQYF. The chain uses TRBV11-2 and TRBJ2-3; a weak D match, TRBD2 (7 bases). V dropped 6 bases and J dropped 9 bases, with 16 bases sitting between them. This CDR3 comprises 13 residues. Germline V gene sequence: CDR1 SGHAT, CDR2 FQNNGV.

V gene TRBV5-1 combines with J gene TRBJ2-7; 8 positions agree with TRBD1. V gave up 3 bases and J gave up 4 bases; unmatched junction bases: 6. The CDR3 extends over 14 amino acids. The germline V gene encodes CDR1 SGHRS and CDR2 YFSETQ. CDR3 sequence: CASSSFGQGYEQYF. The CDR3 region has the DNA TGCGCCAGCAGCTCTTTCGGACAGGGATACGAGCAGTACTTC.

This clone was observed a handful of times. The rearrangement uses TRBV7-3 and TRBJ2-3; D not resolved. Trimming removed 3 bases from V and 2 bases from J, with 6 bases in between. CDR3 length equals 13 residues. Per the germline V gene, CDR1 is SGHTA and CDR2 is FQGTGA. CDR3 sequence: CASSFGFTDTQYF. The CDR3 bases are TGTGCCAGCAGCTTTGGCTTCACAGATACGCAGTATTTT.

The V gene is TRBV6-5, the J gene TRBJ1-1, with D unresolved. Trimming removed 4 bases at V and 11 bases at J, with 11 bases between. Germline V gene sequence: CDR1 MNHEY, CDR2 SVGAGI. The CDR3 spans 11 residues. Here the CDR3 DNA reads TGTGCCAGCAGTTCATCGACTCGGGCTTTCTTT. Its protein is CASSSSTRAFF.

The rearrangement uses TRBV5-1 and TRBJ2-2; the match to TRBD1 covers 7 bases. Germline CDR1 is SGHRS and CDR2 is YFSETQ. The CDR3 extends over 14 amino acids. The V and J ends lost 0 bases and 4 bases, in that order; junction bases with no gene match: 0. CDR3 DNA sequence: TGCGCCAGCAGCTTGGGGGACAGCACCGGGGAGCTGTTTTTT. It is translated as CASSLGDSTGELFF.

The chain employs TRBV7-9 and TRBJ2-1; 9 bases line up with TRBD2. This CDR3 region has 16 residues. From germline, CDR1 is SEHNR and CDR2 FQNEAQ (reference sequence). J gave up 2 bases and V 5 bases, and 7 bases lay outside the gene matches. This CDR3 is CASSPRGLAAYNEQFF. CDR3 DNA sequence: TGTGCCAGCAGCCCCCGGGGACTAGCAGCCTACAATGAGCAGTTCTTC.

The chain uses TRBV7-2 and TRBJ1-6; 9 bases are shared with TRBD1. After removal of 5 bases from V and 11 bases from J, the junction contained 7 bases not matched to a gene. This CDR3 has 14 amino acids. Germline lookup yields CDR1 SGHTA and CDR2 FQGNSA. CDR3 DNA: TGTGCCAGCAGCCTAACAGGGGGCGAAACACCCCTCCACTTT. Protein sequence: CASSLTGGETPLHF.

This clone was found a few times. The chain has TRBV5-4 and TRBJ1-2, with 7 bases that match TRBD1. CDR1 is SGHNT and CDR2 is YYREEE in the germline V gene (reference sequence). The CDR3 spans 14 residues. V gave up 5 bases and J gave up 3 bases; unmatched junction bases: 7. The CDR3 nucleotides are TGTGCCAGCAGGCCAGGGGGTAAGGACTATGGCTACACCTTC. Translation gives CASRPGGKDYGYTF.

This chain joins TRBV10-3 and TRBJ2-7; TRBD1 agrees at 9 bases. V shed 1 base and J 6 bases; nucleotides not matched to a gene: 4. From germline, CDR1 is ENHRY and CDR2 SYGVKD. The CDR3 runs 14 residues. CDR3 protein: CAISELQGAGEQYF. The CDR3 DNA is TGTGCCATCAGTGAGTTACAGGGGGCCGGCGAGCAGTACTTC.

The rearrangement links TRBV19 to TRBJ2-2; the match to TRBD2 covers 7 bases. The CDR3 loop spans 13 amino acids. CDR1 and CDR2 from the germline V gene are LNHDA and SQIVND (reference sequence). V shed 6 bases and J 7 bases; nucleotides not matched to a gene: 5. The CDR3 nucleotides read TGTGCCAGTAGAGGCGGGGGTAGCGGGGAGCTGTTTTTT. Amino acids: CASRGGGSGELFF. Variable domain in full (rest from reference TRBV19 and TRBJ2-2): DGGITQSPKYLFRKEGQNVTLSCEQNLNHDAMYWYRQDPGQGLRLIYYSQIVNDFQKGDIAEGYSVSREKKESFPLTVTSAQKNPTAFYLCASRGGGSGELFFGEGSRLTVL.

This clone was observed a handful of times. The chain has TRBV27 and TRBJ2-7; TRBD2 agrees at 11 bases. Germline trimming cut 4 bases from V and 2 bases from J; bases unmatched to any gene: 7. CDR3 length: 16 amino acids. Germline V gene data show CDR1 as MNHEY and CDR2 as SMNVEV (reference sequence). CDR3 sequence: CASSWDLLAGAYEQYF. The CDR3 nucleotides are TGTGCCAGCAGTTGGGACTTACTAGCGGGGGCCTACGAGCAGTACTTC.

CDR3 region: CASSMGTGVQANYGYTF. The CDR3 DNA follows: TGTGCCAGTAGTATGGGAACAGGGGTACAAGCTAACTATGGCTACACCTTC. V usage is TRBV19 and J usage is TRBJ1-2; TRBD1 matches 7 bases. The CDR3 spans 17 residues. The V gene's germline CDR1 is LNHDA and CDR2 SQIVND (reference sequence). Germline trimming cut 3 bases from V and 0 bases from J; bases unmatched to any gene: 10.

This clone was detected only a few times. The chain is built from TRBV6-5 and TRBJ2-2; 10 bases fit TRBD1. The CDR3 is 16 amino acids. The V gene end was trimmed by 2 bases and the J gene end by 0 bases; junction bases not matched to a gene: 0. Germline assignment: CDR1 MNHEY and CDR2 SVGAGI. The CDR3, as DNA: TGTGCCAGCAGTTACGGACAGGGGGCGAACACCGGGGAGCTGTTTTTT. Protein: CASSYGQGANTGELFF.